The T cell receptor (beta chain) described here comes from a study of PD-L1 blockade in urothelial cancer. Study at large: Researchers looked at the blood 3 weeks (second dose) and 6 weeks after treatment began.

Stated time point: peripheral blood 6 weeks after treatment start. The junction had 7 bases not matched to a gene; V was cut back by 3 bases and J by 9 bases. CDR1 SQVTM and CDR2 ANQGSEA come from the germline V gene. There are 14 residues in the CDR3. Repertoires were generated with immunoSEQ multiplex PCR, while TCRdb's copy carries only in-frame clones and drops some. The profile shows tens of thousands of clones, less than 95% of them singletons. V is TRBV29-1 and J is TRBJ2-1; 11 bases fit TRBD2. Source: PBMCs, taken around atezolizumab (anti-PD-L1) treatment. The receptor's source is a man between 65 and 85 years old with urothelial cancer. The DNA of the CDR3 is TGCAGCGTTGACTGGCTAGCGGGAGGTGGTGAGCAGTTCTTC. Its translation is CSVDWLAGGGEQFF.